The entry below gives a single TCR beta chain sequence along with its context. Seattle patients were enrolled while actively infected and followed longitudinally. This sample is part of a study of blood T cell repertoires in COVID-19. Looking at the study overall: COVID-19 samples, acute and convalescent, were from the United States, Italy and Spain.

This CDR3 has 16 amino acids. Trimming took 3 bases from V and 5 from J; bases not matched to a gene: 6. Germline V gene data show CDR1 as KGHSH and CDR2 as LQKENI. Per the study methods: Estimates of nucleated cell counts were drawn from the amplification of reference gene primers. Produced via immunoSEQ multiplex PCR; TCRdb's table is partial and in-frame only. From that table come the V and J calls and clone size; the DNA was used to work out D and trimming. The sample shows some 220,000 clones, 75% to 85% of them seen only once. The genes are TRBV18 and TRBJ2-1, with 11 bases that match TRBD2. The sequenced material came from peripheral blood. The source is a man in his fifties or sixties with COVID-19, enrolled during active disease. The CDR3 DNA reads TGTGCCAGCTCACCCCCGGGACTAGCGGAAAACAATGAGCAGTTCTTC. Translating gives CASSPPGLAENNEQFF.